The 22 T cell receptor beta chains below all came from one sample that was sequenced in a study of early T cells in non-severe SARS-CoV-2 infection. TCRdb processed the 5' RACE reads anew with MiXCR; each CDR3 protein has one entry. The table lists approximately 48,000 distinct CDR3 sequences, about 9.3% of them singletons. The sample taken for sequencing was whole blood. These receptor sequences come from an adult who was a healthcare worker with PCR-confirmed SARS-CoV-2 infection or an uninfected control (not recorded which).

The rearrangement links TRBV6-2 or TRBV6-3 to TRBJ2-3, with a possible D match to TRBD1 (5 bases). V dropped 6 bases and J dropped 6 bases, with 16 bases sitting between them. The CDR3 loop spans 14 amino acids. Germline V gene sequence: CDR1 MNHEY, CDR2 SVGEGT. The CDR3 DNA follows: TGTGCCAGCAGGCTACGCGTCTCAGGGGATACGCAGTATTTT. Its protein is CASRLRVSGDTQYF.

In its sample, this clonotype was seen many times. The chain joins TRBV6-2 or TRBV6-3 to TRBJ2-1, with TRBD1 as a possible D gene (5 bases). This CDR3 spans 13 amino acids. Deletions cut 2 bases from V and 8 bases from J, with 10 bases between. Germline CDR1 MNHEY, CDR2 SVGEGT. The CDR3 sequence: CASSYNRLHEQFF. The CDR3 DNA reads TGTGCCAGCAGTTACAACAGGCTGCATGAGCAGTTCTTC.

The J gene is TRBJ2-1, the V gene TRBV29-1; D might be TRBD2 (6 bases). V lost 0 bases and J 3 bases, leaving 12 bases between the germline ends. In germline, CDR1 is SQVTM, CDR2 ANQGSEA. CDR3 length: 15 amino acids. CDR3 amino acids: CSVEDVGSVYNEQFF. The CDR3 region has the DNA TGCAGCGTTGAAGATGTCGGGAGCGTCTACAATGAGCAGTTCTTC.

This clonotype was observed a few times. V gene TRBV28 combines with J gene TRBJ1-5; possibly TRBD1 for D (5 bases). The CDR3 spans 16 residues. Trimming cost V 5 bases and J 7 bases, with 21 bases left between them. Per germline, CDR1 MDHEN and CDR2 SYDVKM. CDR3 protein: CASSQNHRQFNQPQHF. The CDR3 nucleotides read TGTGCCAGCAGTCAGAATCATCGACAGTTCAACCAGCCCCAGCATTTT.

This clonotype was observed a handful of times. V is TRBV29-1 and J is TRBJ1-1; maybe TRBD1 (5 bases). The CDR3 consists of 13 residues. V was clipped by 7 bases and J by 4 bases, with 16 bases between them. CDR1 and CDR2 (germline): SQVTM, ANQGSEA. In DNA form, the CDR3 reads TGCAGCGGGAACCAGGGAATTGGCACTGAAGCTTTCTTT. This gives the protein CSGNQGIGTEAFF.

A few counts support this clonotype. This CDR3 reads CASSLDGAGVLYEQYF. The DNA of the CDR3 is TGTGCCAGCAGCTTAGATGGGGCAGGGGTACTGTACGAGCAGTACTTC. V gene TRBV7-2 combines with J gene TRBJ2-7; a weak D match, TRBD1 (6 bases). V gave up 1 base and J gave up 4 bases, with 17 bases separating them. Germline values: CDR1 SGHTA, CDR2 FQGNSA. This CDR3 has 16 residues.

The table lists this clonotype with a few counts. DNA of the CDR3: TGTGCCAGCTCACTATCGTACCAAGAGACCCAGTACTTC. Protein product: CASSLSYQETQYF. The chain is built from TRBV18 and TRBJ2-5, with D unresolved. The CDR3 contains 13 residues. The V end lost 4 bases, the J end lost 0 bases, and 6 bases lay between the germline ends. CDR1 and CDR2 (germline): KGHSH, LQKENI.

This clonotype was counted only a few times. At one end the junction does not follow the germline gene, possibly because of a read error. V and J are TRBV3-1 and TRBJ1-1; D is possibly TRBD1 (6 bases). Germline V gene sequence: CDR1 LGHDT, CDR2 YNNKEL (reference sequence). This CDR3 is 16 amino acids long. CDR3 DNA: TGTGCCAGCAGGCAAGACGCACAGGGTCTGGAAACTGAAGCTTTCTTT. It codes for CASRQDAQGLETEAFF.

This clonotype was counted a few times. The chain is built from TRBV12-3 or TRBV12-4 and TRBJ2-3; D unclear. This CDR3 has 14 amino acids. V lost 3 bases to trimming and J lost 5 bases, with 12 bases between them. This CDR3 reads CASSLTARVDTQYF. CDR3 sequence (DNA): TGTGCCAGCAGTTTGACCGCACGGGTAGATACGCAGTATTTT.

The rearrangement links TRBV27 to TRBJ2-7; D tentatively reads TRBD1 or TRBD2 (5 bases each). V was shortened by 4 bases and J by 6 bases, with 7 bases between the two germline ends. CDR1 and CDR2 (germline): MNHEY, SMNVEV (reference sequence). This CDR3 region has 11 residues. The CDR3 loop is CASSWGFEQYF. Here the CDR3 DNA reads TGTGCCAGCAGTTGGGGGTTCGAGCAGTACTTC.

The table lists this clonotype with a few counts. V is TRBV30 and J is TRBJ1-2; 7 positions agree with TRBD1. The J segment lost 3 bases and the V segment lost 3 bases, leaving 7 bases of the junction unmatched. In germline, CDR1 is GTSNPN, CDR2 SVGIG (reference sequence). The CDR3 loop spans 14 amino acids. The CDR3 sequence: CAWSSGQPYYGYTF. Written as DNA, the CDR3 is TGTGCCTGGAGCTCGGGACAGCCCTACTATGGCTACACCTTC.

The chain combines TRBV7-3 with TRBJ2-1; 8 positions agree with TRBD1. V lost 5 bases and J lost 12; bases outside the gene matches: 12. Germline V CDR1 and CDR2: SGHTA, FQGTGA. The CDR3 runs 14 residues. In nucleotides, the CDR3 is TGTGCCAGCAGCCCCCAAGGACAGGGCCGAGGGCAGTTCTTC. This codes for CASSPQGQGRGQFF.

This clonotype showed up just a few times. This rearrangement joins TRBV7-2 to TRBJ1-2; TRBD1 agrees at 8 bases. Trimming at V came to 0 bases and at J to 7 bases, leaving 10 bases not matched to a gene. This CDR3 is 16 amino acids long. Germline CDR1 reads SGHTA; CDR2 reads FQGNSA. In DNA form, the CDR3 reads TGTGCCAGCAGCTTAGCAGGGACAGGCACCCTCAGTGGCTACACCTTC. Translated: CASSLAGTGTLSGYTF.

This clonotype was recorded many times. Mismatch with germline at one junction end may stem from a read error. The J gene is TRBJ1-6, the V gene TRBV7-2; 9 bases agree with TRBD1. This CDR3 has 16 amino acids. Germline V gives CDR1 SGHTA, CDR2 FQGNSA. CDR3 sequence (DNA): TGTGCCACCTCCCGACCTCCGGGACAGGGTGACTCACCCCTCCATTTT. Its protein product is CATSRPPGQGDSPLHF.

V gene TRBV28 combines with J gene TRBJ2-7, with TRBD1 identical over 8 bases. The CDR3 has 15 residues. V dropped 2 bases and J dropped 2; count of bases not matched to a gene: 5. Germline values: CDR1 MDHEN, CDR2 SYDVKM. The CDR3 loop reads CASSLEDRATYEQYF. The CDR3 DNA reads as TGTGCCAGCAGTTTAGAGGACAGGGCAACCTACGAGCAGTACTTC.

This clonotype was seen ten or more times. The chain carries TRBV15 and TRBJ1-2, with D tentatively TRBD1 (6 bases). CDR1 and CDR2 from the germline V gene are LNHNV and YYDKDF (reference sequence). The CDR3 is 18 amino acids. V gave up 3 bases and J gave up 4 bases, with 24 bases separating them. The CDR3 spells CATSSPRGMVGESYGYTF. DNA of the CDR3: TGTGCCACCAGCAGCCCTAGGGGGATGGTAGGGGAATCCTATGGCTACACCTTC.

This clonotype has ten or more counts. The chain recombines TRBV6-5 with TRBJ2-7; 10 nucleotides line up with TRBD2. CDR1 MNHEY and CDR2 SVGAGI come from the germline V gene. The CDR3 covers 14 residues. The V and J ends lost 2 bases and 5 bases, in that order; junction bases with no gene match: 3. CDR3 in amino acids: CASSYTGTSDEQYF. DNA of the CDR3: TGTGCCAGCAGTTACACCGGGACTAGCGACGAGCAGTACTTC.

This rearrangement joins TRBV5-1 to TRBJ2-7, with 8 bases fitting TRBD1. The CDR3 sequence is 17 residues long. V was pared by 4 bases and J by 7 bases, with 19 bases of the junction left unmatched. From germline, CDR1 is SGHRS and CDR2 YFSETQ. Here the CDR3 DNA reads TGCGCCAGCAGCCTACGGGGCCCAGGACAGGGTCCCTCGGAGCAGTACTTC. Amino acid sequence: CASSLRGPGQGPSEQYF.

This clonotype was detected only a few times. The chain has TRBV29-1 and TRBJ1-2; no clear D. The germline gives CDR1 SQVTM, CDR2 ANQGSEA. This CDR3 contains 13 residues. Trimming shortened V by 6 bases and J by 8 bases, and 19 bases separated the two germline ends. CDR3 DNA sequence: TGCAGCGTCCCTCAAGGCCACCTTATAGGCTACACCTTC. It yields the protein CSVPQGHLIGYTF. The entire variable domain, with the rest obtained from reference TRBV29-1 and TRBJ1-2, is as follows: SAVISQKPSRDICQRGTSLTIQCQVDSQVTMMFWYRQQPGQSLTLIATANQGSEATYESGFVIDKFPISRPNLTFSTLTVSNMSPEDSSIYLCSVPQGHLIGYTFGSGTRLTVV.

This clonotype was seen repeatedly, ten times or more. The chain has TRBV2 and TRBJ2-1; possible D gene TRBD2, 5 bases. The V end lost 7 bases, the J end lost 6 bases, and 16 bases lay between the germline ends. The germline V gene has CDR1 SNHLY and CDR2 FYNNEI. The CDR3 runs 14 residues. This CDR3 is CASKVRAESNEQFF. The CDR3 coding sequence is TGTGCCAGCAAGGTGAGGGCAGAAAGCAATGAGCAGTTCTTC.

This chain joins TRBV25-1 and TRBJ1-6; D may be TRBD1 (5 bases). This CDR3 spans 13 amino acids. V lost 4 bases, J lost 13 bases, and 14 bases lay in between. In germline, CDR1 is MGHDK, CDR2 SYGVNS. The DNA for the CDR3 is TGTGCCAGCAGTGGGGGCGGGACTCTCCCCCTCCACTTT. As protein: CASSGGGTLPLHF.

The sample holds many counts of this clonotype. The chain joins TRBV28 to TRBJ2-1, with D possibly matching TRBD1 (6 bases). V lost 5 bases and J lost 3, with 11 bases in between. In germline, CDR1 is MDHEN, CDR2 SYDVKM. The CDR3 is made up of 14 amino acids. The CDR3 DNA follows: TGTGCCAGCAGTGGCGGACAGATCTACAATGAGCAGTTCTTC. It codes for CASSGGQIYNEQFF.